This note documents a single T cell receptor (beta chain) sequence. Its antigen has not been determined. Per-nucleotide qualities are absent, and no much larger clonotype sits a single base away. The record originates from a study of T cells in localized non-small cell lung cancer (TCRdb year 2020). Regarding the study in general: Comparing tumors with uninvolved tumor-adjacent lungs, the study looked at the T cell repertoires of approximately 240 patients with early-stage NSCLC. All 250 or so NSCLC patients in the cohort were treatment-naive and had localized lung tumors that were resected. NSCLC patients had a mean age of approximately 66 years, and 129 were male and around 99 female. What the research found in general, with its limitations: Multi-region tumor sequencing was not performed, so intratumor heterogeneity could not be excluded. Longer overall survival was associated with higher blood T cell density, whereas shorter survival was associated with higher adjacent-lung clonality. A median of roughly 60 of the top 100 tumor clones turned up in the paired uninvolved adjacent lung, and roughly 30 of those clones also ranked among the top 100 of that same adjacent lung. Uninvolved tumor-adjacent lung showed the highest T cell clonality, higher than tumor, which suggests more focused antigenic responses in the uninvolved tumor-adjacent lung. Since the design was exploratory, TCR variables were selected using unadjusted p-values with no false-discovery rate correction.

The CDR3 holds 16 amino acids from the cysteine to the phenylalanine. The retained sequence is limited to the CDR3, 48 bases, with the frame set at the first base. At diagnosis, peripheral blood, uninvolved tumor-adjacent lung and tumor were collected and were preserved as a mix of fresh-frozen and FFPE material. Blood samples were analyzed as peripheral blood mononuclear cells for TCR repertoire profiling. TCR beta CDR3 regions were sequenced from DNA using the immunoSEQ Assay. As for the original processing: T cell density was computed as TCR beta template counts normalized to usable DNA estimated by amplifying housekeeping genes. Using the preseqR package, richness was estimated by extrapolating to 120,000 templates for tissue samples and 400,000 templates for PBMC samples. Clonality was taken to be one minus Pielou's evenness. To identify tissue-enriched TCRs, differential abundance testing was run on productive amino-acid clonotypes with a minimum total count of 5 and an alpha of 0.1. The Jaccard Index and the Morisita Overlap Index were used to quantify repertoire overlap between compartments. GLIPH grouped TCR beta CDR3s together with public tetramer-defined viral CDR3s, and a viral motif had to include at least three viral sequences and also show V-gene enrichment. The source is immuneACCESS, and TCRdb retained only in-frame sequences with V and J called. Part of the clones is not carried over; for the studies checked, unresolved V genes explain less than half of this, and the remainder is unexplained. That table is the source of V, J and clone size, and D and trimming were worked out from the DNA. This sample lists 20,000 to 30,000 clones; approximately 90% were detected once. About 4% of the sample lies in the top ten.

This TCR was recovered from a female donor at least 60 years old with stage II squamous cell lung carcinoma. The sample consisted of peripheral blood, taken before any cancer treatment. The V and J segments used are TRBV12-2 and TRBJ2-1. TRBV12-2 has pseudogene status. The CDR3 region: CASRPPKGSSYNEQFF. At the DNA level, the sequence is TGTGCAAGTCGCCCCCCCAAAGGCAGCTCCTACAATGAGCAGTTCTTC.